The clone carrying this T cell receptor (beta chain) is a singleton in its sample. Germline CDR1 is MDHEN and CDR2 is SYDVKM. The CDR3 runs to 19 residues. The ends were cut back, 5 bases at V and 0 bases at J, with 23 bases in the middle. Method: immunoSEQ multiplex PCR; TCRdb's copy keeps in-frame clones and lacks some. The table records under 150,000 clones, 88% of them present only once. The data were obtained in a study of blood T cell repertoires in COVID-19. The rearrangement uses TRBV28 and TRBJ2-1; D perhaps matches TRBD2 (6 bases). The receptor comes from a human donor in a cohort sampled during active COVID-19. The sequencing input was peripheral blood. DNA of the CDR3: TGTGCCAGCAGTCTACATCCAAGGACTACCCAAAGCTCCTACAATGAGCAGTTCTTC. This codes for CASSLHPRTTQSSYNEQFF.